What follows are 21 T cell receptor beta chains derived from one specimen sequenced in a study of T cells in Graves' hyperthyroidism and ophthalmopathy (dated by TCRdb to about 2019). The library was prepared using multiplex PCR. Reads for this sample came from an Illumina HiSeq 2000. The TCR beta CDR3 regions were amplified from RNA transcripts. The first round of RT-PCR for the TCR CDR3 was performed with the HTBI primer set and the Qiagen OneStep RT-PCR kit. TCRdb handled the public reads itself, with Q25 trimming in fastp and clone calling in MiXCR, and kept productive beta chains. When rows share a CDR3 protein, they turn into one entry using the most common DNA and genes. Here the sample has roughly 290,000 distinct CDR3 sequences; 15% to 20% occur a single time. The ten largest clonotypes hold less than 70% of the sample. The source material was blood. The receptor source for this set is a woman aged 55-69 years with Graves' ophthalmopathy.

This clonotype occurred many times. One end of the junction fails to match germline, which may point to a read error. The J gene is TRBJ1-1, the V gene TRBV29-1; possible D gene TRBD1, 5 bases. This CDR3 contains 10 residues. CDR1 and CDR2 (germline): SQVTM, ANQGSEA. The CDR3 reads CSGGGTVAFF. CDR3 nucleotides: TGCAGCGGGGGGGGGACTGTAGCTTTCTTT.

This clonotype was picked up many times. The chain joins TRBV20-1 to TRBJ2-7; TRBD2 is a possible D gene (7 bases). Germline V gene lookup returns CDR1 DFQATT and CDR2 SNEGSKA (reference sequence). This CDR3 contains 16 residues. The V and J ends lost 0 bases and 6 bases respectively, with 21 bases between them. The DNA of the CDR3 is TGCAGTGCTAGAGACGGCTCGCGGGGGCCAGCTTTCGAGCAGTACTTC. Translated, it gives CSARDGSRGPAFEQYF.

This clonotype was seen only a few times. This clone may be a read error of a much larger clone one base away. The CDR3 reads CASSAGAEAGNEQFF. DNA of the CDR3: TGTGCCAGCAGTGCCGGAGCGGAGGCCGGCAATGAGCAGTTCTTC. J is TRBJ2-1 and V is TRBV2; a possible D gene is TRBD2 (5 bases). Trimming shortened V by 4 bases and J by 6 bases, and 16 bases separated the two germline ends. Germline CDR1 SNHLY, CDR2 FYNNEI. The CDR3 has 15 residues.

V usage is TRBV5-1 and J usage is TRBJ2-2, with a weak D call TRBD2 (5 bases). V lost 0 bases, J lost 6 bases, and 6 bases lay in between. The germline V gene encodes CDR1 SGHRS and CDR2 YFSETQ. There are 13 residues in the CDR3. CDR3 nucleotides: TGCGCCAGCAGCTTGGGGCGGGCCGGGGAGCTGTTTTTT. This sequence encodes CASSLGRAGELFF.

This clonotype occurred many times. The CDR3 region has the DNA TGTGCCAGTAGTCCGGCGGGCTCCTACAATGAGCAGTTCTTC. Its protein is CASSPAGSYNEQFF. The chain carries TRBV19 and TRBJ2-1; D is perhaps TRBD2 (5 bases). The CDR3 covers 14 residues. The V and J ends lost 5 bases and 0 bases respectively, with 8 bases between them. Per the germline V gene, CDR1 is LNHDA and CDR2 is SQIVND (reference sequence).

This clonotype turned up a few times. The chain joins TRBV29-1 to TRBJ2-1; 11 nucleotides match TRBD2. Looked up from germline, CDR1 is SQVTM and CDR2 is ANQGSEA. With V trimmed by 7 bases and J by 6 bases, 5 bases remained unmatched. This CDR3 contains 13 residues. CDR3 loop: CSARLAGPNEQFF. CDR3 coding DNA: TGCAGCGCCCGACTAGCGGGACCCAATGAGCAGTTCTTC.

This clonotype appeared many times. The V call is TRBV7-9, the J call TRBJ2-7; TRBD1 agrees at 7 bases. CDR3 length equals 16 residues. The J segment lost 3 bases and the V segment lost 5 bases, leaving 13 bases of the junction unmatched. Germline CDR1 and CDR2: SEHNR and FQNEAQ (reference sequence). CDR3 nucleotides: TGTGCCAGCAGCCCGACTCCCGGGACAGACCACTACGAGCAGTACTTC. Its translation: CASSPTPGTDHYEQYF.

This clonotype was picked up many times. The chain couples TRBV6-7 to TRBJ2-1, with D possibly TRBD1 on 6 matching bases. TRBV6-7 is given ORF status, its function remaining uncertain. V lost 7 bases to trimming and J lost 3 bases, with 16 bases between them. There are 15 residues in the CDR3. CDR3 region: CASTYPGTSYNEQFF. The CDR3 nucleotides read TGTGCCAGCACCTATCCCGGGACAAGCTACAATGAGCAGTTCTTC.

This rearrangement joins TRBV11-3 to TRBJ1-4; 7 nucleotides line up with TRBD1. The J segment lost 3 bases and the V segment lost 3 bases, leaving 28 bases of the junction unmatched. CDR1 is SGHNT and CDR2 is YENEEA in the germline V gene. The CDR3 length is 23 residues. The CDR3 here is CASSFKPGQPLPNIIPANEKLFF. DNA of the CDR3: TGTGCCAGCAGCTTTAAGCCGGGACAGCCGCTTCCAAACATCATTCCAGCTAATGAAAAACTGTTTTTT.

This clonotype has ten or more counts. The gene calls are TRBV3-1 and TRBJ2-3; 9 bases are shared with TRBD2. This CDR3 contains 15 residues. With 4 bases clipped from V and 8 bases from J, the junction kept 10 bases outside the gene matches. Per germline, CDR1 LGHDT and CDR2 YNNKEL (reference sequence). The CDR3, as DNA: TGTGCCAGCAGCCCCCGGGGTAGCGGGAGAGGTACGCAGTATTTT. Amino acids: CASSPRGSGRGTQYF.

This clonotype was seen a few times. The CDR3 region is CASSHPGQGVDGYTF. Written as DNA, the CDR3 is TGCGCCAGCAGCCATCCGGGACAGGGGGTTGATGGCTACACCTTC. This chain uses TRBV4-1 with TRBJ1-2, with TRBD1 matching 11 bases. The CDR3 sequence is 15 residues long. Germline V gives CDR1 MGHRA, CDR2 YSYEKL. The J segment lost 6 bases and the V segment lost 3 bases, leaving 6 bases of the junction unmatched.

This clonotype was counted ten times or more. The V call is TRBV11-2, the J call TRBJ1-1; D is undetermined. CDR3 length equals 12 residues. Germline CDR1 reads SGHAT; CDR2 reads FQNNGV. V was trimmed by 1 base and J by 6 bases, leaving 6 bases between them. The CDR3 protein is CASSLVGAEAFF. The CDR3 region has the DNA TGTGCCAGCAGCTTAGTCGGGGCTGAAGCTTTCTTT.

In its sample, this clonotype was seen a few times. The V call is TRBV5-8, the J call TRBJ1-3; D gene ambiguous. This CDR3 contains 15 residues. Germline CDR1 reads SGHTS; CDR2 reads YDEGEE. V lost 0 bases, J lost 0 bases, and 7 bases lay in between. For the CDR3, the DNA is TGTGCCAGCAGCTTGGGTATCAGCTCTGGAAACACCATATATTTT. Encoded protein: CASSLGISSGNTIYF.

Ten or more counts support this clonotype. The chain combines TRBV28 with TRBJ2-7, with a possible D match to TRBD1 (6 bases). Trimming removed 5 bases from V and 0 bases from J, with 17 bases in between. The CDR3 has 16 residues. The germline gives CDR1 MDHEN, CDR2 SYDVKM. The CDR3, as DNA: TGTGCCAGCAGTGCCCCTGGGCCAGGGGCCTCCTACGAGCAGTACTTC. It yields the protein CASSAPGPGASYEQYF.

At least ten counts were recorded for this clonotype. V and J are TRBV20-1 and TRBJ1-6; tentative D call: TRBD1 (6 bases). The CDR3 has 13 residues. V was pared by 6 bases and J by 7 bases, with 13 bases between. Germline CDR1 DFQATT, CDR2 SNEGSKA (reference sequence). CDR3 bases: TGCAGTGCCGGACAGCCGGGAAATTCACCCCTCCACTTT. Translated, it gives CSAGQPGNSPLHF.

This clonotype was seen more than once but under ten times. The CDR3 spells CAYQTLDTQYF. The CDR3 nucleotides are TGTGCCTACCAGACCTTGGATACGCAGTATTTT. The rearrangement links TRBV30 to TRBJ2-3; D uncertain. CDR1 and CDR2 from the germline V gene are GTSNPN and SVGIG (reference sequence). V lost 7 bases, J lost 6 bases, and 11 bases lay in between. This CDR3 contains 11 residues. Together with reference TRBV30 and TRBJ2-3, the CDR3 gives the full variable domain: SQTIHQWPATLVQPVGSPLSLECTVEGTSNPNLYWYRQAAGRGLQLLFYSVGIGQISSEVPQNLSASRPQDRQFILSSKKLLLSDSGFYLCAYQTLDTQYFGPGTRLTVL.

This clonotype has only a few counts. The chain is built from TRBV19 and TRBJ1-2; 8 bases align to TRBD1. V shed 6 bases and J 2 bases; nucleotides not matched to a gene: 5. The CDR3 is made up of 14 amino acids. Germline values: CDR1 LNHDA, CDR2 SQIVND (reference sequence). The CDR3 protein is CASRHDRGNYGYTF. The CDR3 nucleotides read TGTGCCAGTAGGCACGACAGGGGAAACTATGGCTACACCTTC.

This clonotype was detected many times. V usage is TRBV6-1 and J usage is TRBJ2-1, with 9 positions matching TRBD1. The CDR3 runs 15 residues. J gave up 4 bases and V 3 bases, and 4 bases lay outside the gene matches. Germline V gene data show CDR1 as MNHNS and CDR2 as SASEGT. The CDR3: CASSDMTGGYNEQFF. DNA for the CDR3: TGTGCCAGCAGTGACATGACAGGGGGTTACAATGAGCAGTTCTTC.

This chain joins TRBV20-1 and TRBJ2-5; 12 bases fit TRBD2. Germline V gives CDR1 DFQATT, CDR2 SNEGSKA (reference sequence). Unmatched junction bases numbered 5, after V lost 5 bases and J lost 4 bases. The CDR3 length is 14 residues. Here the CDR3 DNA reads TGCAGTGCTTATCCGACTAGCGGGAGAGAGACCCAGTACTTC. This codes for CSAYPTSGRETQYF.

This clonotype was observed at least ten times. The chain links TRBV3-1 to TRBJ2-7; possible D gene TRBD1, 5 bases. The V end lost 0 bases, the J end lost 6 bases, and 9 bases lay between the germline ends. Germline V gene data show CDR1 as LGHDT and CDR2 as YNNKEL (reference sequence). The CDR3 length is 13 residues. The CDR3 sequence is CASSQDRESEQYF. CDR3 nucleotide sequence: TGTGCCAGCAGCCAAGACAGGGAATCCGAGCAGTACTTC.

This clonotype was counted at least ten times. This chain links TRBV5-1 with TRBJ2-5; 9 bases are a match to TRBD2. V lost 0 bases, J lost 4 bases, and 7 bases stayed unmatched. The length of the CDR3 is 16 residues. From germline, CDR1 is SGHRS and CDR2 YFSETQ. Here the CDR3 DNA reads TGCGCCAGCAGCTTGGACGGGACTAGCAGTTCAGAGACCCAGTACTTC. It yields the protein CASSLDGTSSSETQYF. The variable domain in full, with the rest retrieved from reference TRBV5-1 and TRBJ2-5, is KAGVTQTPRYLIKTRGQQVTLSCSPISGHRSVSWYQQTPGQGLQFLFEYFSETQRNKGNFPGRFSGRQFSNSRSEMNVSTLELGDSALYLCASSLDGTSSSETQYFGPGTRLLVL.